These 19 T cell receptor beta chains share one sample of origin, sequenced in a study of blood T cell repertoires in COVID-19. The protocol was immunoSEQ multiplex PCR, while the TCRdb copy is restricted to in-frame clones and leaves out a portion. The sample lists 200,000 to 250,000 clones, roughly 81% occurring once. Sequenced sample: peripheral blood. The receptor source for this set is a man aged 50 to 59 who had recovered from COVID-19.

CDR3 in amino acids: CASSLGRNEQFF. The CDR3, as DNA: TGCGCCAGCAGCTTGGGCAGGAATGAGCAGTTCTTC. The chain links TRBV5-1 to TRBJ2-1; unclear D gene. The V gene's germline CDR1 is SGHRS and CDR2 YFSETQ. Between the trimmed V and J ends, which lost 0 bases and 7 bases, there was a span of 5 bases. The CDR3 contains 12 residues.

J is TRBJ1-4 and V is TRBV10-3; tentatively, D is TRBD1 (6 bases). The CDR3 spans 15 residues. Trimming pared 2 bases from V and 2 bases from J, leaving 9 bases between. The germline V gene encodes CDR1 ENHRY and CDR2 SYGVKD. The CDR3 spells CAISEEGGTNEKLFF. The CDR3 nucleotides are TGTGCCATCAGTGAGGAGGGGGGGACTAATGAAAAACTGTTTTTT.

The chain combines TRBV27 with TRBJ1-5, with 9 bases matching TRBD1. CDR1 is MNHEY and CDR2 is SMNVEV in the germline V gene (reference sequence). V was pared by 5 bases and J by 2 bases, with 4 bases of the junction left unmatched. The CDR3 spans 15 residues. CDR3 residues: CASSRDRAGNQPQHF. In DNA form, the CDR3 reads TGTGCCAGCAGTAGGGACAGGGCCGGCAATCAGCCCCAGCATTTT.

The CDR3 sequence is CASSLERQPQHF. DNA of the CDR3: TGTGCCAGCAGTTTAGAGAGGCAGCCCCAGCATTTT. The chain recombines TRBV12-3 or TRBV12-4 with TRBJ1-5; D is ambiguous. V was cut by 1 base and J by 7 bases, with 5 bases left in between. This CDR3 has 12 amino acids.

The gene calls are TRBV4-1 and TRBJ2-5, with D perhaps TRBD1 (5 bases). This CDR3 has 14 amino acids. CDR1 and CDR2 (germline): MGHRA, YSYEKL. The V and J ends lost 0 bases and 5 bases respectively, with 10 bases between them. This CDR3 reads CASSQDVKGETQYF. DNA for the CDR3: TGCGCCAGCAGCCAAGATGTGAAGGGGGAGACCCAGTACTTC.

The chain is built from TRBV28 and TRBJ1-3, with D tentatively TRBD1 (5 bases). The CDR3 has 16 residues. V was shortened by 3 bases and J by 0 bases, with 12 bases between the two germline ends. Per germline, CDR1 MDHEN and CDR2 SYDVKM. Written as DNA, the CDR3 is TGTGCCAGCAGTTTGGGTACAGGCCCCTCTGGAAACACCATATATTTT. As protein: CASSLGTGPSGNTIYF.

This clone was recorded only once. The chain combines TRBV10-2 with TRBJ1-2; a weak D match, TRBD1 (5 bases). The CDR3 covers 14 residues. Per germline, CDR1 WSHSY and CDR2 SAAADI. Trimming removed 8 bases from V and 6 bases from J, with 19 bases in between. Written as DNA, the CDR3 is TGCGCCAGCGGCCGGCTGGGCCAGGGTGATGGCTACACCTTC. Its translation is CASGRLGQGDGYTF.

V and J are TRBV27 and TRBJ2-4; D is unclear. Germline V gene sequence: CDR1 MNHEY, CDR2 SMNVEV (reference sequence). Trimming pared 8 bases from V and 3 bases from J, leaving 11 bases between. The CDR3 has 13 residues. The CDR3 is CASRSSGKNIQYF. The CDR3 nucleotides are TGTGCCAGCCGTTCATCCGGCAAAAACATTCAGTACTTC.

V gene TRBV30 combines with J gene TRBJ2-3, with 13 bases that match TRBD2. The germline CDR1 and CDR2 sequences are GTSNPN and SVGIG (reference sequence). V trimming: 5 bases; J trimming: 5 bases; junction bases outside the gene matches: 4. The CDR3 loop spans 14 amino acids. The CDR3 sequence is CAWGLAGAIDTQYF. The CDR3 DNA follows: TGTGCCTGGGGACTAGCGGGAGCAATAGATACGCAGTATTTT.

This clone was seen just once. V gene TRBV11-3 combines with J gene TRBJ2-1; 9 bases align to TRBD2. This CDR3 spans 15 amino acids. Germline V lookup: CDR1 SGHNT, CDR2 YENEEA. The V gene end was trimmed by 5 bases and the J gene end by 5 bases; junction bases not matched to a gene: 7. In DNA form, the CDR3 reads TGTGCCAGCAGCCTCGGGCTAGCGGGAAACAATGAGCAGTTCTTC. It translates to CASSLGLAGNNEQFF.

The genes are TRBV11-3 and TRBJ2-1; TRBD2 matches at 10 bases. The V gene end was trimmed by 4 bases and the J gene end by 8 bases; junction bases not matched to a gene: 14. Germline CDR1 and CDR2: SGHNT and YENEEA. This CDR3 spans 17 amino acids. The CDR3 region is CASSSRGASGSIDEQFF. The CDR3, as DNA: TGTGCCAGCAGCTCCAGGGGGGCTAGCGGGAGTATCGATGAGCAGTTCTTC.

The chain links TRBV3-1 (or the pseudogene TRBV3-2) to TRBJ1-6; 9 bases fit TRBD1. The V gene end was trimmed by 0 bases and the J gene end by 8 bases; junction bases not matched to a gene: 5. The CDR3 extends over 16 amino acids. Germline V gives CDR1 LGHDT, CDR2 YNNKEL (reference sequence). CDR3 nucleotides: TGTGCCAGCAGCCAAGATCTACAGGGGGCTTATTCACCCCTCCACTTT. Protein sequence: CASSQDLQGAYSPLHF.

The chain joins TRBV9 to TRBJ1-2; TRBD1 aligns across 9 bases. In germline, CDR1 is SGDLS, CDR2 YYNGEE. The CDR3 extends over 16 amino acids. The V and J ends lost 0 bases and 3 bases, in that order; junction bases with no gene match: 6. The CDR3 sequence: CASSVETGGRDYGYTF. The CDR3 bases are TGTGCCAGCAGCGTAGAAACAGGGGGCAGGGACTATGGCTACACCTTC. Full variable domain (outside the CDR3, taken from reference TRBV9 and TRBJ1-2): DSGVTQTPKHLITATGQRVTLRCSPRSGDLSVYWYQQSLDQGLQFLIQYYNGEERAKGNILERFSAQQFPDLHSELNLSSLELGDSALYFCASSVETGGRDYGYTFGSGTRLTVV.

The gene calls are TRBV3-1 (or the pseudogene TRBV3-2) and TRBJ2-2; 10 positions match TRBD2. Germline CDR1 LGHDT, CDR2 YNNKEL (reference sequence). The J segment lost 6 bases and the V segment lost 4 bases, leaving 5 bases of the junction unmatched. The CDR3 extends over 15 amino acids. As DNA, the CDR3 is TGTGCCAGCAGCCCGACTCTAGCGGGAGCCGGGGAGCTGTTTTTT. It translates to CASSPTLAGAGELFF.

This chain uses TRBV28 with TRBJ2-7, with a possible D match to TRBD1 (6 bases). This CDR3 comprises 14 residues. V was clipped by 2 bases and J by 1 base, with 9 bases between them. Germline values: CDR1 MDHEN, CDR2 SYDVKM. CDR3 protein: CASSLVTGSYEQYF. DNA of the CDR3: TGTGCCAGCAGTTTAGTAACAGGGTCCTACGAGCAGTACTTC.

This chain joins TRBV7-2 and TRBJ2-2, with D perhaps TRBD2 (6 bases). Germline V lookup: CDR1 SGHTA, CDR2 FQGNSA. The CDR3 is 15 residues long. V lost 5 bases to trimming and J lost 6 bases, with 16 bases between them. The CDR3 sequence: CASSVKLATPGELFF. In DNA form, the CDR3 reads TGTGCCAGCAGCGTCAAACTAGCTACTCCCGGGGAGCTGTTTTTT.

The rearrangement links TRBV28 to TRBJ2-7; TRBD2 matches at 7 bases. Unmatched junction bases numbered 13, after V lost 7 bases and J lost 7 bases. Looked up from germline, CDR1 is MDHEN and CDR2 is SYDVKM. CDR3 length: 14 amino acids. CDR3 sequence (DNA): TGTGCCAGCATCAGCTTCTTCCCCGGGGGGGAGCAGTACTTC. Residues: CASISFFPGGEQYF.

The V call is TRBV27, the J call TRBJ2-3, with 11 bases that match TRBD2. The germline gives CDR1 MNHEY, CDR2 SMNVEV (reference sequence). Losses at the gene ends were 6 bases for V and 2 bases for J; bases not matched to a gene: 4. The CDR3 extends over 15 amino acids. Here the CDR3 DNA reads TGTGCCAGCAGACTAGCGGGAGCAAACACAGATACGCAGTATTTT. It codes for CASRLAGANTDTQYF.

This rearrangement joins TRBV7-8 to TRBJ2-1; 7 bases map to TRBD1. V lost 3 bases to trimming and J lost 2 bases; unmatched junction nucleotides: 4. Germline loops: CDR1 SGHVS, CDR2 FQNEAQ. The CDR3 consists of 15 residues. CDR3 DNA sequence: TGTGCCAGCAGCTTCGCAGGGGGAACCTACAATGAGCAGTTCTTC. Protein: CASSFAGGTYNEQFF.